The entry that follows covers one T cell receptor (beta chain) sequence. Whole blood was used without fractionation, so all unsorted peripheral T cells were included. Alpha and beta constant-region primers primed reverse transcription of around 0.5 ug RNA. Alpha and beta chain libraries were made separately by chain-specific third strand synthesis with multiplexing indices. All rearrangements within a chain used one primer pair; cDNA molecules carried barcodes. In TCRdb, the 5' RACE reads were re-called with MiXCR into one record per CDR3 protein. The sample lists some 5,500 distinct CDR3 sequences; about 8.7% were seen once. This sample was taken from a study of HIV-infected patients and healthy controls. The CDR3 runs 18 residues. With V trimmed by 0 bases and J by 5 bases, 11 bases remained unmatched. Germline assignment: CDR1 LNHNV and CDR2 YYDKDF (reference sequence).

The origin of this receptor is an adult with HIV infection. The V and J genes are TRBV15 and TRBJ2-5; 11 nucleotides agree with TRBD2. The specimen comprised blood, sampled before antiretroviral therapy. The CDR3 nucleotides read TGTGCCACCAGCAGAGACCACTTTAGCGGGGGGGCCGTGGAGACCCAGTACTTC. Translated, it gives CATSRDHFSGGAVETQYF.